This T cell receptor beta chain was observed in a study of CD8 T cells in Susac syndrome. The RNA input was about 0.5 to 1 ug, and it was reverse transcribed with random hexamers. TCRdb re-called the immunoSEQ multiplex PCR reads with MiXCR, one entry per CDR3 protein. The sample includes roughly 140,000 distinct CDR3 sequences, 95% to 96% of them seen just once. J lost 0 bases, V lost 2 bases, and 0 bases had no gene match. CDR1 MGHDK and CDR2 SYGVNS come from the germline V gene. The CDR3 totals 14 residues. This clonotype was detected a few times. The rearrangement links TRBV25-1 to TRBJ2-7; 8 positions agree with TRBD1. Specimen: CD8+ T cells from PBMCs. This receptor was taken from a human donor with multiple sclerosis. CDR3 nucleotides: TGTGCCAGCAGTGAAGGGACAGGCTCCTACGAGCAGTACTTC. As protein: CASSEGTGSYEQYF.